A single count supports the clone carrying this T cell receptor beta chain. What it recognizes is unknown. Germline CDR1 reads ENHRY; CDR2 reads SYGVKD. The CDR3 is made up of 13 amino acids. Trimming shortened V by 5 bases and J by 4 bases, and 10 bases separated the two germline ends. The sample belongs to a study of CD8 T cells in ankylosing spondylitis. Broader study findings: Disease-associated clones were reportedly significantly overrepresented in matched ankylosing spondylitis synovial fluid. Ankylosing spondylitis blood seemed to carry a telltale TCR beta motif made of several highly homologous variants.

As the method for making TCR beta libraries, quantitative 5'-RACE with molecular barcodes was used. TCRdb re-called the 5' RACE reads through MiXCR, storing one row per CDR3 protein. The sample contains around 250,000 distinct CDR3 sequences, 15% to 20% of which appear only once. The J gene is TRBJ2-3, the V gene TRBV10-3; D unresolved. Material for sequencing was blood, either unsorted or a sorted T cell fraction (not recorded which). This receptor was identified in a male donor with ankylosing spondylitis or in good health (not recorded which). The DNA for the CDR3 is TGTGCCATCAGTAAGACTGGAGCAGATACGCAGTATTTT. Residues: CAISKTGADTQYF.